This T cell receptor beta chain was identified in a study of cytomegalovirus exposure and HLA in healthy donors. The J segment lost 8 bases and the V segment lost 3 bases, leaving 4 bases of the junction unmatched. In germline, CDR1 is KGHSH, CDR2 LQKENI. This CDR3 has 14 residues. The PCR was carried out with 60 Vbeta primers and 13 Jbeta primers. TCRdb's copy holds only in-frame clones and misses some; the assay was immunoSEQ multiplex PCR. The sample comprises 200,000 to 300,000 clones, more than 70% of which are singletons, and about 0.47% rests with the top ten. General study points: Apart from CMV serostatus, no immune exposure information was available.

As regards this clone: Its matching antigen is unknown.

The V and J genes are TRBV18 and TRBJ1-4; 9 positions match TRBD1. This sequence was found in a boy aged 10-17 years in good health and CMV-seronegative. The sequencing sample was made of PBMCs. The CDR3 DNA follows: TGTGCCAGCTCACCCGGACAGGGGAGGGAAAAACTGTTTTTT. As protein: CASSPGQGREKLFF.